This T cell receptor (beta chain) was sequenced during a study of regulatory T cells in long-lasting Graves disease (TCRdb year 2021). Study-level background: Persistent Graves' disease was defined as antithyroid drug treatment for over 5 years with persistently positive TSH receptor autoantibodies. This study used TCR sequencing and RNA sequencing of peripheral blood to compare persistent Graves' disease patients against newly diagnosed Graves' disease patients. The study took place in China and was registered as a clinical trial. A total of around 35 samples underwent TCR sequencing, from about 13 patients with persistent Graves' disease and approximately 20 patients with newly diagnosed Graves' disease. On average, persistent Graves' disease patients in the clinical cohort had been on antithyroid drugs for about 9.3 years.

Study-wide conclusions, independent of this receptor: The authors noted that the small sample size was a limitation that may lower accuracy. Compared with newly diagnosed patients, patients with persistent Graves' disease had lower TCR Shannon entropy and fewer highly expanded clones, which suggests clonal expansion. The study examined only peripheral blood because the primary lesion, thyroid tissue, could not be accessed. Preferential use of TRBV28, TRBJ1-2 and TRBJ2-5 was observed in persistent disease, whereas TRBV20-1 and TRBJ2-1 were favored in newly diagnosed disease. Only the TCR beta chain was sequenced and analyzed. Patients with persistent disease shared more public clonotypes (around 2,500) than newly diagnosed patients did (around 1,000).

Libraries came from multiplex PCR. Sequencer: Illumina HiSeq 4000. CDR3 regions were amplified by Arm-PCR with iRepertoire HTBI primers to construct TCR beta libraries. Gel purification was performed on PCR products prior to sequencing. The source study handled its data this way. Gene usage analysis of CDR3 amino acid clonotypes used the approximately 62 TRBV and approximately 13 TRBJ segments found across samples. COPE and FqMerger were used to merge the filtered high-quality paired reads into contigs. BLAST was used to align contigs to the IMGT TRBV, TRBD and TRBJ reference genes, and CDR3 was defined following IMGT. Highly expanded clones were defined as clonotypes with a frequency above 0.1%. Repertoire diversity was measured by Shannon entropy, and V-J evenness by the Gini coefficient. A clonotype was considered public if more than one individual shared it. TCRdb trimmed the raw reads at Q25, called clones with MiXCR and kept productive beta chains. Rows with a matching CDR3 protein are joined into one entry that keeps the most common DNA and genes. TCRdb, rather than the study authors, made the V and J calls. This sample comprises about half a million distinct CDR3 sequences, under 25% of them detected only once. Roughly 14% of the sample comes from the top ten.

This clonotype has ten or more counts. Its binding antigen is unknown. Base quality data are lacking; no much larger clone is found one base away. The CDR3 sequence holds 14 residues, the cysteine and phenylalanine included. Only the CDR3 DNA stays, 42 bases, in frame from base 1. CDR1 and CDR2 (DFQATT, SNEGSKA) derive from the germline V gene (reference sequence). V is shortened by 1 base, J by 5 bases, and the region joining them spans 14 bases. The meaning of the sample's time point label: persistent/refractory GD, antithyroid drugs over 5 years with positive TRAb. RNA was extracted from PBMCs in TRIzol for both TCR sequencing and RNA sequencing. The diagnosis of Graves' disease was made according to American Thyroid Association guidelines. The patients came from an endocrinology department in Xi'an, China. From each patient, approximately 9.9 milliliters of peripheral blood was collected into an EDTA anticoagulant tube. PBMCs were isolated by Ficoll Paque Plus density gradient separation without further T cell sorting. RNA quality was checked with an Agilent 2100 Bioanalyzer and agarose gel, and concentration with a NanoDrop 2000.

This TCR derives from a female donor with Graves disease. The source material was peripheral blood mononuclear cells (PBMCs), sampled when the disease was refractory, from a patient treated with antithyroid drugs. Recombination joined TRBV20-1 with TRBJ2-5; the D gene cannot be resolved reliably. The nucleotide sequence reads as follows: TGCAGTGCTAGAGGGGCACTCCAGGTGGAGACCCAGTACTTC. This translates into CSARGALQVETQYF.